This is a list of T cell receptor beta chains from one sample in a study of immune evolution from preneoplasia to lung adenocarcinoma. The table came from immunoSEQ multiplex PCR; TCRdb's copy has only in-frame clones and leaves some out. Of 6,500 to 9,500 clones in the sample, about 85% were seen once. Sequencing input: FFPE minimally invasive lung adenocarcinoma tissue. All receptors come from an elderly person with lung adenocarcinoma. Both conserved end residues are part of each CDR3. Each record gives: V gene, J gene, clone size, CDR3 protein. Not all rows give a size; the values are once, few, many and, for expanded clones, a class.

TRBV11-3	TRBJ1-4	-	CASSLSWTLSEKLFF
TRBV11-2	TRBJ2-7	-	CASSLESGSEQYF
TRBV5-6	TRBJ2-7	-	CASSSFSGASSEQYF
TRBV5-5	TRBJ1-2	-	CASSLGRTAAYGYTF
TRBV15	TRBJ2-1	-	CATSSRAGGALFFNEQFF
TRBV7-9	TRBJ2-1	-	CASSINNEQFF
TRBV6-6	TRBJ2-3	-	CASSTGTATLADTQYF
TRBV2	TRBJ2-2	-	CASRTEGGGRELFF
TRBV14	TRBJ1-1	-	CASSQDLGLNTEAFF
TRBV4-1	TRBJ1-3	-	CASASGPGGEDTIYF
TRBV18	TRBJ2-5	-	CASSRDRGNQETQYF
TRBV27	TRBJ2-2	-	CASRKGVNAGELFF
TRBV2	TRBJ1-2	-	CASSAGAGSYGYTF
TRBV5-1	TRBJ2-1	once	CASGGGGANLLNEQFF
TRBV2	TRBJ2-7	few	CASRKAGTGTYEQYF
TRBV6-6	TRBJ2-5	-	CASSYSTSGRGETQYF
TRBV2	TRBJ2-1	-	CASLEGNEQFF
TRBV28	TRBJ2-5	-	CASSTTGMGQETQYF
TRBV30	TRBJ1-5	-	CAWSVLGNNQPQHF
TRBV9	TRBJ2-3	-	CASSGYRGGTDTQYF
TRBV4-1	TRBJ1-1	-	CASSLTGGPEAFF
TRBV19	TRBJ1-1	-	CASRGRFMNTEAFF
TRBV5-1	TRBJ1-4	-	CASKAWSGVNEKLFF
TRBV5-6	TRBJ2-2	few	CASSAGMSTGELFF
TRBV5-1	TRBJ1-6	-	CASSLEGSSYNSPLHF
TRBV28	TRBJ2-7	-	CASSSPSGTGGYEQYF
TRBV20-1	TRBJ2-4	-	CSARAANIQYF
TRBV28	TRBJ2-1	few	CASRTTSGYNEQFF
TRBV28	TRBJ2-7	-	CASSQGWDRSHEQYF
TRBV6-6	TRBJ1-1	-	CASSRGNTEAFF
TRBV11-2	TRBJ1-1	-	CASSVSQGAEAFF
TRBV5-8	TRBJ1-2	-	CATRPNYGYTF
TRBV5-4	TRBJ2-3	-	CASSTTSGTQYF
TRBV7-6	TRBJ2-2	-	CASSSSSGRWTGELFF
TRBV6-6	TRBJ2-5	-	CATMKDGTLQETQYF
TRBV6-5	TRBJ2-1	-	CASSYGLNEQFF
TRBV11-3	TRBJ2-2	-	CASSLQAGVSAGELFF
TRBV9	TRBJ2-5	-	CASSSGTGESETQYF
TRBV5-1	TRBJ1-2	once	CASSLARGGNYGYTF
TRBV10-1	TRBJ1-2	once	CASSDGGLGYTF
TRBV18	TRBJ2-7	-	CASSKTGKKSYEQYF
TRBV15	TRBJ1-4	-	CATSRHPGETGGEKLFF
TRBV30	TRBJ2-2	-	CAWSVSDTGELFF
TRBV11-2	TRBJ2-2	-	CASSFRTSGLPGELFF
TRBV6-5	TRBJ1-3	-	CASSYSTGSSGNTIYF
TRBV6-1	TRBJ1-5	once	CASSDSSIQPQHF
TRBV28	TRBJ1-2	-	CASTRDIYGYTF
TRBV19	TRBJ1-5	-	CASRTTGFSNQPQHF
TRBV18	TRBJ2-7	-	CASSRGPIRGDSYEQYF
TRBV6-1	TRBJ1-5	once	CASSEASEPQHF
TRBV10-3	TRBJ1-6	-	CAISESGPGASSPLHF
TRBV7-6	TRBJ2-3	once	CASSLGPGGSDTQYF
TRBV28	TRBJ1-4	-	CASSLSGVGKLFF
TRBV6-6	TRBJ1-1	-	CASTVWGTEAFF
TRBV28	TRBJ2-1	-	CASSASSGGAVLYNEQFF
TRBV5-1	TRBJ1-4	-	CASSSGGSNNEKLFF
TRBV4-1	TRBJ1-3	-	CASSQDRGRTQRSGNTIYF
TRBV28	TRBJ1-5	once	CASTQSGFTDQPQHF
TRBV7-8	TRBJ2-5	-	CASSPRGAGGRETQYF
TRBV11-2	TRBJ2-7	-	CASSLDFRFWTGVPYYEQYF